Below, one TCR beta chain is given with its context. This sample stems from a study of OX40 agonist ivuxolimab in advanced cancers. Assay used: immunoSEQ multiplex PCR; TCRdb lists only in-frame clones, some missing. The sample contains about 58,000 clones, approximately 78% of which appear only once. This CDR3 is built from 15 residues. In germline, CDR1 is SGHNT, CDR2 YYREEE (reference sequence). V shed 0 bases, J shed 4 bases, and the junction held 2 bases outside the gene matches. J is TRBJ2-2 and V is TRBV5-4; 8 bases agree with TRBD2. The sequence came from an adult with an advanced solid tumor such as melanoma, head and neck, liver or kidney cancer. The sample was CD4+ or CD8+ T cells sorted from blood, taken in a trial of the OX40 agonist ivuxolimab. The CDR3 spells CASSLGLAGTGELFF. CDR3 DNA sequence: TGTGCCAGCAGCTTGGGGCTAGCGGGCACCGGGGAGCTGTTTTTT.